This T cell receptor beta chain was identified in a study of CD8 T cells in Susac syndrome. The T cells that were sequenced for TCR beta were CD8+ and CD4+ cells from blood. RNA totalling roughly 0.5 to 1 ug underwent reverse transcription with random hexamers. Coverage of TCR beta CDR3 amplification by immunoSEQ multiplex PCR extended to 54 Vbeta and 13 Jbeta. TCRdb reanalysed the immunoSEQ multiplex PCR reads using MiXCR and keeps one entry per CDR3 protein. The sample consists of about 200,000 distinct CDR3 sequences, around 90% of them appearing once. The CDR3 has 13 amino acids. Between the trimmed V and J ends, which lost 7 bases and 5 bases, there was a span of 15 bases. CDR1 is DFQATT, CDR2 SNEGSKA, per germline (reference sequence).

The chain employs TRBV20-1 and TRBJ2-1; D gene ambiguous. The TCR sequence derives from a human donor with multiple sclerosis. Sequencing input: CD8+ T cells from PBMCs. The DNA of the CDR3 is TGCAGTGGCTCGGACCCGCTCCACAATGAGCAGTTCTTC. Translating gives CSGSDPLHNEQFF.